A selection of T cell receptor beta chains follows, all from one sample in a study of HIV-infected children after antiretroviral therapy interruption. Using its own MiXCR run on the 3' RACE reads, TCRdb lists one record per CDR3 protein. This sample has 90,000 or so distinct CDR3 sequences, with around 6.9% found just once. Sequenced material: CD45RA+ CD4+ T cells from PBMCs, pooled from several time points, taken from a donor given antiretroviral therapy, either interrupted or continuous. Receptors originate from a pool of human donors with HIV. The CDR3 runs from the conserved cysteine through the conserved F or W. The D gene is left open where the match is weak. Size is omitted from some rows. Given values are once, few, many or a class for expanded clones.

-	many	TRBV5-6	TRBJ2-7	CASSYLDYNRDSKYF	TGTGCCAGCAGCTACCTCGACTACAACCGGGACTCAAAGTACTTC
TRBD1	many	TRBV5-1	TRBJ1-1	CASSFRDRGPNTEAFF	TGCGCCAGCAGCTTCCGGGACAGGGGCCCGAACACTGAAGCTTTCTTT
-	few	TRBV6-6	TRBJ1-2	CASSPSPPGGYTF	TGTGCCAGCAGCCCCTCACCCCCAGGAGGCTACACCTTC
TRBD2	many	TRBV7-7	TRBJ2-3	CASSPLAGGPGDTQYF	TGTGCCAGCAGCCCCCTAGCGGGGGGCCCTGGGGATACGCAGTATTTT
-	few	TRBV19	TRBJ1-5	CASSIGRVGNQPQHF	TGTGCCAGTAGTATAGGCAGGGTTGGCAATCAGCCCCAGCATTTT
-	-	TRBV20-1	TRBJ2-7	CSARSPPYEQYF	TGCAGTGCTAGAAGCCCGCCCTACGAGCAGTACTTC
-	many	TRBV6-6	TRBJ2-1	CASSYGDLSLF	TGTGCCAGCAGTTACGGAGACTTATCGCTCTTC
-	many	TRBV28	TRBJ1-2	CASSSGRLGHGYTF	TGTGCCAGCAGTTCGGGTCGACTTGGCCATGGCTACACCTTC
TRBD2	-	TRBV5-1	TRBJ2-1	CASSLEGGGSSYNEQFF	TGCGCCAGCAGCTTGGAGGGCGGGGGGTCTTCCTACAATGAGCAGTTCTTC
-	many	TRBV20-1	TRBJ2-7	CSARRDTYYEQYF	TGCAGTGCTAGGCGCGACACTTACTACGAGCAGTACTTC
-	many	TRBV2	TRBJ1-2	CASRTDFYGYTF	TGTGCCAGTCGGACGGACTTCTATGGCTACACCTTC
-	few	TRBV19	TRBJ1-1	CASSIVFGNTEAFF	TGTGCCAGTAGTATAGTTTTCGGGAACACTGAAGCTTTCTTT
TRBD1	many	TRBV12-3/TRBV12-4	TRBJ1-1	CASRDRVRSAEAFF	TGTGCCAGCAGGGACAGGGTCCGGAGCGCTGAAGCTTTCTTT
-	many	TRBV12-3/TRBV12-4	TRBJ1-2	CASSRQGKSPYGYTF	TGTGCCAGCAGTCGGCAGGGCAAATCCCCCTATGGCTACACCTTC
TRBD1	many	TRBV6-1	TRBJ1-2	CASSQDRGLRGYTF	TGTGCCAGCAGTCAGGACAGGGGGCTGAGGGGCTACACCTTC
-	many	TRBV10-1	TRBJ2-3	CASSDTNTDTQYF	TGCGCCAGCAGTGATACAAACACAGATACGCAGTATTTT
-	few	TRBV5-1	TRBJ2-3	CASSGGSTDTQYF	TGCGCCAGCAGTGGAGGGAGCACAGATACGCAGTATTTT
-	few	TRBV4-1	TRBJ2-7	CASSQETTFSYEQYF	TGCGCCAGCAGCCAAGAAACCACCTTTTCCTACGAGCAGTACTTC
-	many	TRBV19	TRBJ1-5	CASSIDDQPQHF	TGTGCCAGTAGTATCGATGATCAGCCCCAGCATTTT
TRBD1	medium-sized	TRBV20-1	TRBJ1-1	CSAPDREGQAFF	TGCAGTGCTCCGGACAGGGAGGGGCAAGCTTTCTTT
-	many	TRBV11-2	TRBJ2-2	CASRRAVELFF	TGTGCCAGCAGGAGAGCCGTGGAGCTGTTTTTT
TRBD1	many	TRBV5-1	TRBJ2-6	CASSTGQGFSGANVLTF	TGCGCCAGCAGCACCGGACAGGGATTCTCTGGGGCCAACGTCCTGACTTTC
TRBD1	many	TRBV18	TRBJ1-1	CASSPPRTGVNTEAFF	TGTGCCAGCTCACCACCCCGTACAGGGGTGAACACTGAAGCTTTCTTT
TRBD2	many	TRBV10-3	TRBJ2-1	CATKTSGEPNEQFF	TGTGCCACCAAGACTAGCGGCGAGCCAAATGAGCAGTTCTTC
TRBD1	-	TRBV6-5	TRBJ2-7	CASSRDRVGEQYF	TGTGCCAGCAGTAGGGACAGGGTAGGCGAGCAGTACTTC
TRBD2	many	TRBV7-3	TRBJ2-1	CASSPTRLAGGNEQFF	TGTGCCAGCAGCCCGACGAGACTAGCGGGGGGGAATGAGCAGTTCTTC